This T cell receptor beta chain was recovered during a study of vaccination effects on CD4 cells after COVID-19. The CDR3 consists of 14 residues. The germline CDR1 and CDR2 sequences are SGDLS and YYNGEE. V was cut by 5 bases and J by 6 bases, with 16 bases left in between. Here immunoSEQ multiplex PCR was the method, and the copy in TCRdb shows in-frame clones only, minus some. The repertoire holds tens of thousands of clones, with 73% as singletons. Pools of viral peptides were used by the ViraFEST assay to expand antigen-specific CD4+ T cells ahead of sequencing. It was after roughly 11 days of culture that CD4+ T cells were isolated. PCR confirmed that the person was infected with SARS-CoV-2 between March and December 2020. Half the medium was swapped for IL-2 medium on days 3 and 7. Comment on this clone: The antigen is unknown.

Sample: CD4+ T cells from PBMCs cultured with a peptide pool, taken before COVID-19 vaccination. The rearrangement joins TRBV9 to TRBJ2-3, with TRBD2 as a possible D gene (6 bases). The receptor was derived from a human donor who had a prior SARS-CoV-2 infection. The CDR3 coding sequence is TGTGCCAGCAGTACCATATCGACTAGTGATACGCAGTATTTT. Translation gives CASSTISTSDTQYF.